The clone carrying this T cell receptor (beta chain) was picked up a small number of times. Its antigen is still unknown. By 5'RACE template switching, TCR cDNA was produced, with a universal primer site and UMIs added in the process. TCRdb used MiXCR to reprocess the 5' RACE reads, holding one entry per CDR3 protein. The sample shows about 300,000 distinct CDR3 sequences, under 9% of them seen only once. The CDR3 sequence is 14 residues long. CDR1 and CDR2 (germline): SGHNT, YYREEE (reference sequence). The J segment lost 8 bases and the V segment lost 6 bases, leaving 9 bases of the junction unmatched. This specimen belongs to a study of T cells after yellow fever vaccination. Overall study context: Fractions of low cell number were prepared using SMART-Seq v4 Ultra Low Input.

Study-level findings and limits: Booster samples showed a return of most primary-vaccination clones (around 95% CD4, about 85% CD8).

The receptor was derived from a man aged 18 to 29 who received the YFV17D yellow fever vaccine. The material was CD4+ T cells sorted from PBMCs, obtained 5 days after the yellow fever booster vaccination. The chain links TRBV5-4 to TRBJ2-2; 8 nucleotides match TRBD1. As DNA, the CDR3 is TGTGCCAGCACCCTCGGGACAGGTGCTGGGGAGCTGTTTTTT. Translation gives CASTLGTGAGELFF. Full variable domain (missing parts from reference TRBV5-4 and TRBJ2-2): ETGVTQSPTHLIKTRGQQVTLRCSSQSGHNTVSWYQQALGQGPQFIFQYYREEENGRGNFPPRFSGLQFPNYSSELNVNALELDDSALYLCASTLGTGAGELFFGEGSRLTVL.